The 29 T cell receptor beta chains presented below share a single source sample, sequenced in a study of blood T cell repertoires in COVID-19 (dated by TCRdb to the early 2020s). To prepare the library, the immunoSEQ multiplex PCR assay was applied. In TCRdb, the immuneACCESS table is reduced to in-frame sequences with V and J assigned. These tables do not hold every clone; where another copy was compared, an unresolved V gene accounts for under half, and the others remain unexplained. The sample table records about 150,000 clones; roughly nine tenths of these occur just once. About 15% of the sample is taken by the ten largest. What was sequenced was peripheral blood. The receptors stem from a woman in her forties with acute or convalescent COVID-19.

The CDR3 protein is CASRPRGQETQYF. The CDR3 coding sequence is TGTGCCAGCAGACCGCGGGGCCAAGAGACCCAGTACTTC. The gene calls are TRBV11-2 and TRBJ2-5; possible D gene TRBD2, 6 bases. Germline-derived CDR1 and CDR2 are SGHAT and FQNNGV. The V gene lost 6 bases and the J gene lost 1 base, with 9 bases spanning the gap. The CDR3 spans 13 residues.

CDR3 sequence reads: CASSSGTGAYGYTF. The CDR3 DNA reads as TGTGCCAGCAGTTCCGGGACAGGGGCCTATGGCTACACCTTC. The V and J genes are TRBV27 and TRBJ1-2, with 10 bases aligning to TRBD1. CDR3 length equals 14 residues. CDR1 is MNHEY and CDR2 is SMNVEV in the germline V gene (reference sequence). With 4 bases clipped from V and 4 bases from J, the junction kept 3 bases outside the gene matches.

This chain uses TRBV11-2 with TRBJ1-2; D perhaps matches TRBD1 (6 bases). The germline V gene has CDR1 SGHAT and CDR2 FQNNGV. The length of the CDR3 is 15 residues. V was shortened by 0 bases and J by 4 bases, with 12 bases between the two germline ends. The CDR3 DNA reads TGTGCCAGCAGCTTAGATCATACAGGGAGCTATGGCTACACCTTC. Translation: CASSLDHTGSYGYTF.

The chain employs TRBV28 and TRBJ1-4, with 10 bases fitting TRBD1. Per the germline V gene, CDR1 is MDHEN and CDR2 is SYDVKM. Trimming took 7 bases from V and 7 from J; bases not matched to a gene: 9. This CDR3 is built from 15 residues. In nucleotides, the CDR3 is TGTGCCAGCATCTCAAGCGGGACAGGGGCTGAAAAACTGTTTTTT. Protein sequence: CASISSGTGAEKLFF.

This rearrangement joins TRBV19 to TRBJ1-3; 9 nucleotides agree with TRBD1. This CDR3 is 15 amino acids long. Looked up from germline, CDR1 is LNHDA and CDR2 is SQIVND (reference sequence). The junction had 10 bases not matched to a gene; V was cut back by 10 bases and J by 3 bases. The CDR3 reads CAINCGQGYGNTIYF. CDR3 DNA sequence: TGTGCCATTAACTGTGGACAGGGGTATGGAAACACCATATATTTT.

V is TRBV3-1 (or the pseudogene TRBV3-2) and J is TRBJ1-1; D is unresolved. The CDR3 extends over 17 amino acids. Trimming removed 0 bases at V and 3 bases at J, with 17 bases between. CDR1 LGHDT and CDR2 YNNKEL come from the germline V gene (reference sequence). The CDR3 is CASSQEIGGSLDTEAFF. In DNA, the CDR3 is TGTGCCAGCAGCCAAGAGATAGGCGGCAGCCTGGACACTGAAGCTTTCTTT.

This chain connects TRBV9 to TRBJ2-7, with 9 bases fitting TRBD2. This CDR3 has 15 residues. Trimming removed 3 bases from V and 5 bases from J; junction bases left unmatched: 9. The germline V gene encodes CDR1 SGDLS and CDR2 YYNGEE. The chain's CDR3 is CASSAGRGGLNEQYF. The CDR3 DNA follows: TGTGCCAGCAGCGCTGGGCGGGGGGGCCTGAACGAGCAGTACTTC.

The gene calls are TRBV15 and TRBJ2-1; possibly TRBD1 for D (5 bases). Germline V lookup: CDR1 LNHNV, CDR2 YYDKDF (reference sequence). This CDR3 spans 15 amino acids. V shed 6 bases and J shed 0 bases, with 12 bases lying between them. The CDR3 DNA is TGTGCCACCAGTCCCCTAGACAGCTCCTACAATGAGCAGTTCTTC. Its translation: CATSPLDSSYNEQFF.

J is TRBJ1-4 and V is TRBV11-2; 9 bases match TRBD1. The CDR3 contains 17 residues. CDR1 is SGHAT and CDR2 is FQNNGV in the germline V gene. Unmatched junction bases numbered 14, after V lost 4 bases and J lost 8 bases. CDR3 protein: CASSSPRLDRGGEKLFF. The CDR3 bases are TGTGCCAGCAGCTCCCCCCGGCTGGACAGGGGAGGGGAAAAACTGTTTTTT.

V is TRBV7-2 and J is TRBJ1-2, with 7 positions matching TRBD1. Per germline, CDR1 SGHTA and CDR2 FQGNSA. This CDR3 comprises 14 residues. The V gene end was trimmed by 5 bases and the J gene end by 6 bases; junction bases not matched to a gene: 9. CDR3 loop: CASSVTTGFDGYTF. As DNA, the CDR3 is TGTGCCAGCAGCGTCACGACAGGGTTCGATGGCTACACCTTC.

The rearrangement links TRBV6-5 to TRBJ2-7, with a possible D match to TRBD2 (5 bases). The germline V gene has CDR1 MNHEY and CDR2 SVGAGI. This CDR3 is 12 amino acids long. The V and J ends lost 8 bases and 0 bases respectively, with 8 bases between them. The CDR3 coding sequence is TGTGCCAGCGGAGGTGGCTCCTACGAGCAGTACTTC. It encodes CASGGGSYEQYF.

This chain joins TRBV11-2 and TRBJ2-7; TRBD1 matches at 9 bases. Germline CDR1 is SGHAT and CDR2 is FQNNGV. V trimming: 6 bases; J trimming: 4 bases; junction bases outside the gene matches: 7. The CDR3 covers 14 residues. For the CDR3, the DNA is TGTGCCAGCAGAATACCGGGACAGGGATACGAGCAGTACTTC. This encodes CASRIPGQGYEQYF.

The V call is TRBV7-8, the J call TRBJ2-5, with D unresolved. Trimming removed 1 base from V and 1 base from J, with 7 bases in between. The germline CDR1 and CDR2 sequences are SGHVS and FQNEAQ. The CDR3 consists of 14 residues. The DNA of the CDR3 is TGTGCCAGCAGCTTAGAAAGAGCCCAAGAGACCCAGTACTTC. Translation: CASSLERAQETQYF.

The chain uses TRBV5-1 and TRBJ2-3; possible D gene TRBD1, 6 bases. Trimming removed 2 bases from V and 4 bases from J, with 11 bases in between. In germline, CDR1 is SGHRS, CDR2 YFSETQ. The CDR3 loop spans 14 amino acids. The CDR3 loop is CASSFAQGSDTQYF. The CDR3 bases are TGCGCCAGCAGCTTCGCACAGGGATCAGATACGCAGTATTTT.

V gene TRBV6-5 combines with J gene TRBJ1-2; 8 positions match TRBD1. The CDR3 totals 14 residues. CDR1 MNHEY and CDR2 SVGAGI come from the germline V gene. V lost 6 bases and J lost 4; bases outside the gene matches: 7. The CDR3 DNA reads TGTGCCAGCAGAGACAGGGGTCGTGGCTATGGCTACACCTTC. It yields the protein CASRDRGRGYGYTF.

The V and J genes are TRBV19 and TRBJ1-5; 8 bases are a match to TRBD1. The CDR3 contains 18 residues. J lost 5 bases, V lost 5 bases, and 17 bases had no gene match. Germline V CDR1 and CDR2: LNHDA, SQIVND (reference sequence). CDR3 sequence (DNA): TGTGCCAGTAGTGGATCCGTTAGTGGACAGGGTAGATATCAGCCCCAGCATTTT. Translated: CASSGSVSGQGRYQPQHF.

J is TRBJ2-3 and V is TRBV19; no reliable D call. The V and J ends lost 8 bases and 3 bases respectively, with 9 bases between them. Germline V gene lookup returns CDR1 LNHDA and CDR2 SQIVND (reference sequence). CDR3 length: 12 residues. CDR3 protein: CASRAKTDTQYF. In nucleotides, the CDR3 is TGTGCCAGTCGAGCAAAAACAGATACGCAGTATTTT.

The CDR3 nucleotides are TGTGCCAGAAGCATGAAGGACAGGGCTGGGGGCAATCAGCCCCAGCATTTT. Its protein is CARSMKDRAGGNQPQHF. V and J are TRBV5-3 and TRBJ1-5, with TRBD1 identical over 8 bases. TRBV5-3 is placed among ORFs of uncertain function. This CDR3 region has 17 residues. Trimming at V came to 4 bases and at J to 2 bases, leaving 11 bases not matched to a gene.

The table lists this clone with a count of one. The chain couples TRBV6-6 to TRBJ1-2; 10 nucleotides match TRBD1. The CDR3 runs to 13 residues. After removal of 6 bases from V and 8 bases from J, the junction contained 6 bases not matched to a gene. The germline CDR1 and CDR2 sequences are MNHNY and SVGAGI (reference sequence). The CDR3 DNA follows: TGTGCCAGCAGCCACGGGACAGGGGTGGGCTACACCTTC. The encoded protein is CASSHGTGVGYTF.

This sequence joins TRBV5-1 and TRBJ1-1; 7 bases line up with TRBD1. V lost 1 base and J lost 5; bases outside the gene matches: 14. Germline loops: CDR1 SGHRS, CDR2 YFSETQ. This CDR3 has 17 amino acids. Here the CDR3 reads CASSLSRQGRLVTEAFF. The CDR3 nucleotides are TGCGCCAGCAGCTTGTCGAGACAGGGACGGTTGGTTACTGAAGCTTTCTTT.

This clone was found once. The CDR3 DNA is TGTGCCAGCATCGGCAGGGCTCAGCCCCAGCATTTT. As protein: CASIGRAQPQHF. The chain is built from TRBV21-1 and TRBJ1-5; the table's D call, TRBD1, was not checked against the DNA. TRBV21-1 is tagged as a pseudogene. CDR3 size: 12 residues.

V usage is TRBV10-3 and J usage is TRBJ2-1; perhaps TRBD1 as D (6 bases). The CDR3 has 14 amino acids. The germline gives CDR1 ENHRY, CDR2 SYGVKD. V lost 4 bases and J 10 bases, leaving 17 bases between the germline ends. CDR3 amino acids: CAISGTVQGREQFF. DNA of the CDR3: TGTGCCATCAGTGGGACTGTACAGGGTCGGGAGCAGTTCTTC.

The CDR3 sequence: CASSSDRGRNEKLFF. The CDR3 coding sequence is TGTGCCAGCAGTTCAGACAGGGGGCGAAATGAAAAACTGTTTTTT. The chain joins TRBV6-5 to TRBJ1-4, with 10 bases lining up with TRBD1. The V gene's germline CDR1 is MNHEY and CDR2 SVGAGI. V lost 4 bases to trimming and J lost 5 bases; unmatched junction nucleotides: 4. This CDR3 spans 15 amino acids.

The chain couples TRBV5-1 to TRBJ2-1, with 9 bases identical to TRBD2. After removal of 4 bases from V and 6 bases from J, the junction contained 11 bases not matched to a gene. Germline V gene sequence: CDR1 SGHRS, CDR2 YFSETQ. This CDR3 comprises 16 residues. CDR3 sequence reads: CASSAVAGEVINEQFF. CDR3 DNA sequence: TGCGCCAGCAGCGCTGTAGCGGGAGAAGTTATCAATGAGCAGTTCTTC.

In this sample, this clone turned up once. This chain joins TRBV2 and TRBJ2-7; the D gene is possibly TRBD1 (6 bases). The CDR3 runs to 12 residues. V was trimmed by 7 bases and J by 4 bases, leaving 11 bases between them. Per the germline V gene, CDR1 is SNHLY and CDR2 is FYNNEI. The CDR3 sequence: CASKQGTYEQYF. DNA for the CDR3: TGTGCCAGCAAACAGGGTACATACGAGCAGTACTTC. Full variable domain (remainder filled in from reference TRBV2 and TRBJ2-7): EPEVTQTPSHQVTQMGQEVILRCVPISNHLYFYWYRQILGQKVEFLVSFYNNEISEKSEIFDDQFSVERPDGSNFTLKIRSTKLEDSAMYFCASKQGTYEQYFGPGTRLTVT.

This rearrangement joins TRBV5-1 to TRBJ1-1, with D possibly TRBD1 on 5 matching bases. CDR3 length equals 13 residues. CDR1 SGHRS and CDR2 YFSETQ come from the germline V gene. Trimming removed 6 bases from V and 1 base from J, with 10 bases in between. The CDR3 DNA reads as TGCGCCAGCAACCGCGACAGGAACACTGAAGCTTTCTTT. This translates into CASNRDRNTEAFF.

J is TRBJ1-3 and V is TRBV6-1, with unresolved D. Per the germline V gene, CDR1 is MNHNS and CDR2 is SASEGT. The CDR3 totals 12 residues. Trimming took 2 bases from V and 4 from J, leaving 3 bases between them. CDR3 DNA: TGTGCCAGCAGTGAACTCGGAAACACCATATATTTT. Its translation: CASSELGNTIYF.

The CDR3 region is CASGTGQYSNQPQHF. The DNA for the CDR3 is TGTGCCAGCGGGACAGGTCAATATAGCAATCAGCCCCAGCATTTT. This chain connects TRBV6-5 to TRBJ1-5; 8 bases align to TRBD1. The CDR3 sequence is 15 residues long. With 8 bases clipped from V and 0 bases from J, the junction kept 6 bases outside the gene matches. CDR1 is MNHEY, CDR2 SVGAGI, per germline.

J is TRBJ1-5 and V is TRBV6-1; no firm D call. This CDR3 region has 15 residues. CDR1 and CDR2 (germline): MNHNS, SASEGT. V was shortened by 1 base and J by 0 bases, with 7 bases between the two germline ends. CDR3 bases: TGTGCCAGCAGTGAAGGACAATATAGCAATCAGCCCCAGCATTTT. Encoded protein: CASSEGQYSNQPQHF.